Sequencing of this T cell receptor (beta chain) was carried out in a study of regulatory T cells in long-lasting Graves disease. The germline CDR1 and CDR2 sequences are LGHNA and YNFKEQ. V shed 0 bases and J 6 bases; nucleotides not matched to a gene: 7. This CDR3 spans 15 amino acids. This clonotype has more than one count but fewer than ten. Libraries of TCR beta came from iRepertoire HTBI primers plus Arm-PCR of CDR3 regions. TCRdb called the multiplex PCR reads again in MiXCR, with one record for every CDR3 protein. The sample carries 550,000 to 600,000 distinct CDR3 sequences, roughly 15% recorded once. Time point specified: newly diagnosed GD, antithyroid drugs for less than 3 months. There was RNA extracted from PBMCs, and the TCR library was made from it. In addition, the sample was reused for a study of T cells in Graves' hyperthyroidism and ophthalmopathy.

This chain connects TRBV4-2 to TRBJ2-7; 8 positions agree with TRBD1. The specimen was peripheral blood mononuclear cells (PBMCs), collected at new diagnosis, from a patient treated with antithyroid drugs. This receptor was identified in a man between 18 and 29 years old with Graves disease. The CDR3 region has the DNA TGTGCCAGCAGCCAAGATGGACAGGGAGTCGGCGAGCAGTACTTC. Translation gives CASSQDGQGVGEQYF.